The TCR beta chain described here comes from a study of T cells after yellow fever vaccination. This clonotype appeared a few times. The antigen remains undetermined. Per the germline V gene, CDR1 is SQVTM and CDR2 is ANQGSEA. The length of the CDR3 is 13 residues. The V and J ends lost 4 bases and 2 bases, in that order; junction bases with no gene match: 2. TCRdb re-analysed the 5' RACE reads in MiXCR, keeping a single row per CDR3 protein. In the table there are about 400,000 distinct CDR3 sequences, 6% to 8% of which are singletons. Study-level findings and limits: A faster peak, day 5 versus 15, was reached by the weaker secondary response. Reappearance after the booster was seen for most primary-vaccination clones, at 95% to 97% CD4 and 88% CD8.

The source of this sequence is a man aged 25 to 45 who received the YFV17D yellow fever vaccine. Sequencing was performed on PBMCs, taken 5 days after the yellow fever booster vaccination. The chain is built from TRBV29-1 and TRBJ2-7; 10 nucleotides line up with TRBD1. CDR3: CSVGGTGAYEQYF. In nucleotides, the CDR3 is TGCAGCGTTGGGGGGACAGGGGCCTACGAGCAGTACTTC.